This entry describes one T cell receptor (delta chain). Its target is not known. This sample is part of a study of Vδ1+ human thymocytes. Study-level results: The authors advised highly purified populations and single-cell validation. Thymic TRG and TRD repertoires appeared highly polyclonal. Despite high sort purity, 20% to 25% of thymic T cell receptor delta sequences were Vdelta2. TRG sequences recurred across donors, whereas TRD sequences stayed essentially private.

The template was reverse-transcribed extracted RNA. CDR3 amplicons came from multiplex PCR with pooled V-gene forward and constant-region reverse primers. TCRdb reprocessed the multiplex PCR reads through CATT. The sample lists about 25,000 delta-chain clones; approximately 7% were seen once. Germline CDR1 is TSWWSYY and CDR2 is QGS. J was trimmed by 5 bases and V by 1 base; bases with no gene match: 27. The CDR3 covers 23 residues. The gene calls are TRDV1 and TRDJ2; 8 positions match TRDD2. This receptor was obtained from a girl under three years old who had congenital heart surgery. What was sequenced was Vdelta1+ gamma-delta thymocytes from the thymus. Indicated subset: FACS-sorted CD3+ TCRalphabeta- TCRVdelta1+ TCRVdelta2- thymocytes. Written as DNA, the CDR3 is TGTGCTCTTGGGGAACGCGCTTCCTACAAGGGGGACGGACGATATTGCCATACAGCACAACTCTTCTTT. Translation gives CALGERASYKGDGRYCHTAQLFF.